This TCR beta chain was sequenced in a study of beta chain features in type 1 diabetes. At the level of the study: Across every sample, 85 million to 120 million sorted cells were examined in total. Study-level points and caveats: PCR could preferentially amplify shorter templates, alike in patients and controls. It was not settled here whether HLA type affects TCRB rearrangement.

This clone was recorded a few times. Antigen specificity is unknown. Every bit of the isolated RNA underwent reverse transcription, so sequencing read expressed TCRB transcripts. Data came from immunoSEQ multiplex PCR; TCRdb stores just in-frame clones and leaves some out. The sample consists of about 150,000 clones, around 10% of them appearing once. Donors contributed one heparinised blood draw apiece, averaging about 120 mL. With 2 bases removed from V and 2 bases from J, the gap between germline ends came to 12 bases. Germline CDR1 SGHTA, CDR2 FQGNSA. There are 15 residues in the CDR3. The source material was central memory CD4+ T cells from blood. The sequence came from a man aged 18 to 29 in good health. The rearrangement links TRBV7-2 to TRBJ1-2, with no clear D. CDR3 region: CASSLSLAENYGYTF. CDR3 DNA sequence: TGTGCCAGCAGCTTATCCCTGGCAGAGAACTATGGCTACACCTTC.